The 5 T cell receptor beta chains below were found in one sample sequenced in a study of cytomegalovirus exposure and HLA in healthy donors. Sequenced by immunoSEQ multiplex PCR; TCRdb stores in-frame clones only, minus some. The sample consists of 200,000 to 300,000 clones, around 87% of them appearing once. The sample was PBMCs. The receptor source for this set is a man in his late teens or twenties in good health and CMV-seronegative.

The genes are TRBV6-1 and TRBJ2-2; 10 nucleotides align to TRBD1. The CDR3 runs 18 residues. Per germline, CDR1 MNHNS and CDR2 SASEGT. J gave up 6 bases and V 3 bases, and 13 bases lay outside the gene matches. Here the CDR3 reads CASSDYYTGTGVSGELFF. In DNA, the CDR3 is TGTGCCAGCAGTGACTATTATACCGGGACAGGGGTATCCGGGGAGCTGTTTTTT.

This chain joins TRBV2 and TRBJ2-6, with D unresolved. CDR3 length: 13 residues. CDR1 is SNHLY and CDR2 is FYNNEI in the germline V gene. V was pared by 11 bases and J by 0 bases, with 8 bases between. The CDR3 nucleotides are TGTGCCGGCCAGTACTCTGGGGCCAACGTCCTGACTTTC. It yields the protein CAGQYSGANVLTF.

The genes are TRBV23-1 and TRBJ2-5; no clear D. TRBV23-1 counts as an open reading frame of uncertain function. V was clipped by 6 bases and J by 2 bases, with 16 bases between them. This CDR3 is built from 15 residues. The CDR3 loop reads CASSPTTAGQETQYF. In nucleotides, the CDR3 is TGCGCCAGCAGCCCGACAACGGCAGGACAAGAGACCCAGTACTTC.

V gene TRBV28 combines with J gene TRBJ2-3; 15 bases map to TRBD2. Germline V gene data show CDR1 as MDHEN and CDR2 as SYDVKM. V was pared by 3 bases and J by 5 bases, with 3 bases of the junction left unmatched. The CDR3 loop spans 16 amino acids. In nucleotides, the CDR3 is TGTGCCAGCAGTTTTGGACTAGCGGGAGGGGGAGATACGCAGTATTTT. The encoded protein is CASSFGLAGGGDTQYF.

The V and J genes are TRBV6-5 and TRBJ2-3; 8 bases are a match to TRBD1. The CDR3 spans 14 residues. Trimming took 4 bases from V and 2 from J; bases not matched to a gene: 2. Germline V gene data show CDR1 as MNHEY and CDR2 as SVGAGI. The CDR3 sequence: CASSSDRVTDTQYF. CDR3 in DNA: TGTGCCAGCAGTTCGGACAGGGTCACAGATACGCAGTATTTT.